This passage covers 26 T cell receptor beta chains from one sample sequenced in a study of technical replicates of blood from a handful of donors. TCRdb keeps only in-frame clones here, not all; method: immunoSEQ multiplex PCR. The sample yields under 50,000 clones, around 97% seen once. What was sequenced was T cells isolated from PBMCs. These TCRs come from a human donor in good health.

V gene TRBV6-5 combines with J gene TRBJ2-5; possibly TRBD1 for D (8 bases). The CDR3 loop spans 14 amino acids. The germline gives CDR1 MNHEY, CDR2 SVGAGI. Trimming removed 6 bases at V and 5 bases at J, with 16 bases between. CDR3 in DNA: TGTGCCAGCAGAGTGACAGGGGAGGGGGAGACCCAGTACTTC. It codes for CASRVTGEGETQYF.

This clone is a singleton in its sample. This chain links TRBV30 with TRBJ1-3; a weak D match, TRBD1 (5 bases). V was trimmed by 5 bases and J by 0 bases, leaving 8 bases between them. The CDR3 runs to 13 residues. Germline assignment: CDR1 GTSNPN and CDR2 SVGIG (reference sequence). The CDR3 bases are TGTGCCTGGGGGGGGAGCTCTGGAAACACCATATATTTT. This translates into CAWGGSSGNTIYF. Based on the CDR3 plus reference TRBV30 and TRBJ1-3, the full variable domain is SQTIHQWPATLVQPVGSPLSLECTVEGTSNPNLYWYRQAAGRGLQLLFYSVGIGQISSEVPQNLSASRPQDRQFILSSKKLLLSDSGFYLCAWGGSSGNTIYFGEGSWLTVV.

The V call is TRBV7-3, the J call TRBJ2-2; 10 bases agree with TRBD1. The CDR3 is made up of 16 amino acids. Germline V gene lookup returns CDR1 SGHTA and CDR2 FQGTGA. V dropped 5 bases and J dropped 1; count of bases not matched to a gene: 4. CDR3 DNA: TGTGCCAGCAGCAGACAGGGGGCGCAGAACACCGGGGAGCTGTTTTTT. Its translation is CASSRQGAQNTGELFF. The whole variable domain, remainder taken from reference TRBV7-3 and TRBJ2-2, is GAGVSQTPSNKVTEKGKYVELRCDPISGHTALYWYRQSLGQGPEFLIYFQGTGAADDSGLPNDRFFAVRPEGSVSTLKIQRTERGDSAVYLCASSRQGAQNTGELFFGEGSRLTVL.

This chain's CDR3 is CAWSGPGDRGNYGYTF. CDR3 in DNA: TGTGCCTGGAGTGGACCCGGGGACAGGGGTAACTATGGCTACACCTTC. The rearrangement links TRBV30 to TRBJ1-2; TRBD1 agrees at 10 bases. With V trimmed by 1 base and J by 1 base, 6 bases remained unmatched. Germline CDR1 reads GTSNPN; CDR2 reads SVGIG (reference sequence). The CDR3 contains 16 residues.

The genes are TRBV6-5 and TRBJ1-4; D perhaps matches TRBD1 (6 bases). Between the trimmed V and J ends, which lost 5 bases and 4 bases, there was a span of 11 bases. The V gene's germline CDR1 is MNHEY and CDR2 SVGAGI. The CDR3 is made up of 14 amino acids. CDR3 bases: TGTGCCAGCAGTAACAGGGAGATTAATGAAAAACTGTTTTTT. Amino acid sequence: CASSNREINEKLFF.

V usage is TRBV29-1 and J usage is TRBJ2-1; TRBD2 agrees at 14 bases. This CDR3 spans 16 amino acids. Germline assignment: CDR1 SQVTM and CDR2 ANQGSEA. Trimming at V came to 8 bases and at J to 0 bases, leaving 6 bases not matched to a gene. In nucleotides, the CDR3 is TGCAGCACCCGAGGGACTAGCGGGAGCTCCTACAATGAGCAGTTCTTC. Translating gives CSTRGTSGSSYNEQFF.

J is TRBJ2-3 and V is TRBV7-9, with 12 bases matching TRBD2. The J segment lost 2 bases and the V segment lost 2 bases, leaving 8 bases of the junction unmatched. Looked up from germline, CDR1 is SEHNR and CDR2 is FQNEAQ (reference sequence). CDR3 size: 18 residues. For the CDR3, the DNA is TGTGCCAGCAGCTTATTCGTTGGGACTAGCGGGTACACAGATACGCAGTATTTT. This translates into CASSLFVGTSGYTDTQYF.

This clone was counted once. The V and J genes are TRBV29-1 and TRBJ2-5; D is unresolved. Trimming left V 6 bases short and J 2 bases short, with 13 bases between. The CDR3 loop spans 13 amino acids. Germline V CDR1 and CDR2: SQVTM, ANQGSEA. CDR3 sequence (DNA): TGCAGCGTCCCAAGTTGGCCTCAAGAGACCCAGTACTTC. This gives the protein CSVPSWPQETQYF.

The V call is TRBV5-1, the J call TRBJ2-5; 10 bases map to TRBD1. The J segment lost 4 bases and the V segment lost 4 bases, leaving 4 bases of the junction unmatched. The germline gives CDR1 SGHRS, CDR2 YFSETQ. The CDR3 spans 14 residues. The CDR3 spells CASSSGTGVETQYF. The DNA for the CDR3 is TGCGCCAGCAGCAGCGGGACAGGGGTAGAGACCCAGTACTTC.

The genes are TRBV6-6 and TRBJ2-3; no clear D gene. The germline V and J ends were trimmed by 5 bases and 2 bases, with 11 bases remaining between them. This CDR3 contains 14 residues. CDR1 and CDR2 (germline): MNHNY, SVGAGI (reference sequence). The CDR3, as DNA: TGTGCCAGCAGTAGACTGAGGAACACAGATACGCAGTATTTT. Translation: CASSRLRNTDTQYF.

This clone was observed once. The gene calls are TRBV4-1 and TRBJ1-5; TRBD1 agrees at 9 bases. This CDR3 has 15 residues. Trimming removed 1 base from V and 4 bases from J; junction bases left unmatched: 2. Germline-derived CDR1 and CDR2 are MGHRA and YSYEKL. The CDR3 spells CASSQGDRANQPQHF. Here the CDR3 DNA reads TGCGCCAGCAGCCAAGGGGACAGGGCGAATCAGCCCCAGCATTTT.

The V gene is TRBV30, the J gene TRBJ1-3; D not certain. The germline V and J ends were trimmed by 0 bases and 0 bases, with 6 bases remaining between them. The germline CDR1 and CDR2 sequences are GTSNPN and SVGIG (reference sequence). The CDR3 spans 14 residues. CDR3 protein: CAWSVSFSGNTIYF. CDR3 nucleotide sequence: TGTGCCTGGAGTGTAAGCTTCTCTGGAAACACCATATATTTT.

The V gene is TRBV18, the J gene TRBJ2-3; D remains unclear. Trimming stripped 2 bases from V and 2 bases from J, with 11 bases between. The germline V gene encodes CDR1 KGHSH and CDR2 LQKENI. The CDR3 is made up of 15 amino acids. The CDR3 bases are TGTGCCAGCTCACCATCCGCCAGTCACACAGATACGCAGTATTTT. Translation: CASSPSASHTDTQYF.

J is TRBJ2-4 and V is TRBV6-1, with 11 bases aligning to TRBD1. The trim removed 3 bases at V and 8 bases at J, leaving 6 bases unmatched. CDR3 length equals 15 residues. Germline CDR1 MNHNS, CDR2 SASEGT. The CDR3 nucleotides read TGTGCCAGCAGTGACAGACCGGGACAGGGGGACATTCAGTACTTC. Its translation is CASSDRPGQGDIQYF.

The chain uses TRBV14 and TRBJ1-5, with 8 bases that match TRBD1. V lost 6 bases and J lost 2; bases outside the gene matches: 6. The CDR3 consists of 15 residues. CDR1 and CDR2 (germline): SGHDN, FVKESK. The CDR3 DNA reads TGTGCCAGCAGACCTGGACAGGGTGGCAATCAGCCCCAGCATTTT. It yields the protein CASRPGQGGNQPQHF.

The V gene is TRBV9, the J gene TRBJ2-1; no definite D call. CDR1 SGDLS and CDR2 YYNGEE come from the germline V gene. The V and J ends lost 3 bases and 8 bases respectively, with 15 bases between them. The CDR3 loop spans 14 amino acids. CDR3 nucleotides: TGTGCCAGCAGCGGAGTTTCTGTCTTCGATGAGCAGTTCTTC. Translated: CASSGVSVFDEQFF. The full variable domain, its missing parts supplied by reference TRBV9 and TRBJ2-1, is DSGVTQTPKHLITATGQRVTLRCSPRSGDLSVYWYQQSLDQGLQFLIQYYNGEERAKGNILERFSAQQFPDLHSELNLSSLELGDSALYFCASSGVSVFDEQFFGPGTRLTVL.

The V and J genes are TRBV5-1 and TRBJ1-5; tentatively, D is TRBD1 (6 bases). The CDR3 totals 15 residues. CDR1 and CDR2 from the germline V gene are SGHRS and YFSETQ. The V end lost 4 bases, the J end lost 7 bases, and 18 bases lay between the germline ends. CDR3 nucleotides: TGCGCCAGCAGCCCCAGTGTCAGGGGAGGGCAGCCCCAGCATTTT. This sequence encodes CASSPSVRGGQPQHF.

V and J are TRBV6-4 and TRBJ1-2, with TRBD1 matching over 7 bases. The V gene's germline CDR1 is MRHNA and CDR2 SNTAGT. The CDR3 has 15 amino acids. The V segment lost 8 bases and the J segment 6 bases; nucleotides outside the gene matches: 15. The CDR3 spells CASCSSEQGWDGYTF. The CDR3 nucleotides read TGTGCCAGCTGCTCCTCGGAACAGGGGTGGGATGGCTACACCTTC.

The chain combines TRBV15 with TRBJ1-2; no clear D gene. The CDR3 runs 13 residues. CDR1 and CDR2 from the germline V gene are LNHNV and YYDKDF (reference sequence). The ends were cut back, 3 bases at V and 4 bases at J, with 9 bases in the middle. CDR3 sequence: CATSSPSGYGYTF. The CDR3, as DNA: TGTGCCACCAGCAGTCCTTCAGGCTATGGCTACACCTTC.

The chain couples TRBV5-8 to TRBJ1-1, with a possible D match to TRBD1 (5 bases). CDR1 is SGHTS and CDR2 is YDEGEE in the germline V gene. The CDR3 totals 16 residues. The V and J ends lost 2 bases and 0 bases respectively, with 14 bases between them. CDR3 sequence: CASSFKGSIMNTEAFF. The CDR3 DNA reads as TGTGCCAGCAGCTTCAAGGGGTCCATCATGAACACTGAAGCTTTCTTT. Full variable domain (remainder filled in from reference TRBV5-8 and TRBJ1-1): EAGVTQSPTHLIKTRGQQATLRCSPISGHTSVYWYQQALGLGLQFLLWYDEGEERNRGNFPPRFSGRQFPNYSSELNVNALELEDSALYLCASSFKGSIMNTEAFFGQGTRLTVV.

The chain employs TRBV6-5 and TRBJ2-5, with 8 positions matching TRBD2. V trimming: 4 bases; J trimming: 5 bases; junction bases outside the gene matches: 3. Germline lookup yields CDR1 MNHEY and CDR2 SVGAGI. This CDR3 comprises 13 residues. CDR3 bases: TGTGCCAGCAGTTTAGAGCGGGGGGAGACCCAGTACTTC. Its protein is CASSLERGETQYF.

The V call is TRBV29-1, the J call TRBJ2-5, with 8 nucleotides matching TRBD1. From germline, CDR1 is SQVTM and CDR2 ANQGSEA. Trimming cost V 4 bases and J 5 bases; bases outside gene matches: 6. The CDR3 sequence is 13 residues long. The DNA for the CDR3 is TGCAGCGTTGGCGGGACAGGTATGGAGACCCAGTACTTC. Protein product: CSVGGTGMETQYF.

To note about this clone: The junction departs from germline at one end; a sequencing error may be responsible. The chain has TRBV12-5 and TRBJ1-4; D is uncertain. This CDR3 contains 12 residues. Germline V CDR1 and CDR2: LGHNT, FRNRAP. The DNA of the CDR3 is TGTGCTAGTGGTGAAACAAATGTAAAACTGTTTTTT. Its translation: CASGETNVKLFF. The whole variable domain, filled in from reference TRBV12-5 and TRBJ1-4, reads DARVTQTPRHKVTEMGQEVTMRCQPILGHNTVFWYRQTMMQGLELLAYFRNRAPLDDSGMPKDRFSAEMPDATLATLKIQPSEPRDSAVYFCASGETNVKLFFGSGTQLSVL.

The chain combines TRBV7-3 with TRBJ2-1; tentatively, D is TRBD2 (6 bases). Looked up from germline, CDR1 is SGHTA and CDR2 is FQGTGA. This CDR3 is 15 amino acids long. Trimming stripped 6 bases from V and 5 bases from J, with 17 bases between. The CDR3 reads CASRAGGKSHNEQFF. The CDR3 DNA is TGTGCCAGCAGGGCGGGCGGGAAGTCCCACAATGAGCAGTTCTTC. The whole variable domain, filled in from reference TRBV7-3 and TRBJ2-1, reads GAGVSQTPSNKVTEKGKYVELRCDPISGHTALYWYRQSLGQGPEFLIYFQGTGAADDSGLPNDRFFAVRPEGSVSTLKIQRTERGDSAVYLCASRAGGKSHNEQFFGPGTRLTVL.

DNA of the CDR3: TGTGCCAGCAGCTTAGACCGCCCCTACAGGGCTCTCGGAAACACCATATATTTT. It codes for CASSLDRPYRALGNTIYF. The V and J genes are TRBV7-2 and TRBJ1-3; D is possibly TRBD1 (6 bases). The ends were cut back, 1 base at V and 4 bases at J, with 20 bases in the middle. The germline CDR1 and CDR2 sequences are SGHTA and FQGNSA. This CDR3 is 18 amino acids long.

V is TRBV14 and J is TRBJ2-1; tentatively, D is TRBD2 (7 bases). Germline V gene sequence: CDR1 SGHDN, CDR2 FVKESK. V was shortened by 6 bases and J by 10 bases, with 13 bases between the two germline ends. The CDR3 consists of 12 residues. CDR3 residues: CASSAEGGEQFF. DNA of the CDR3: TGTGCCAGCAGTGCCGAGGGGGGGGAGCAGTTCTTC.